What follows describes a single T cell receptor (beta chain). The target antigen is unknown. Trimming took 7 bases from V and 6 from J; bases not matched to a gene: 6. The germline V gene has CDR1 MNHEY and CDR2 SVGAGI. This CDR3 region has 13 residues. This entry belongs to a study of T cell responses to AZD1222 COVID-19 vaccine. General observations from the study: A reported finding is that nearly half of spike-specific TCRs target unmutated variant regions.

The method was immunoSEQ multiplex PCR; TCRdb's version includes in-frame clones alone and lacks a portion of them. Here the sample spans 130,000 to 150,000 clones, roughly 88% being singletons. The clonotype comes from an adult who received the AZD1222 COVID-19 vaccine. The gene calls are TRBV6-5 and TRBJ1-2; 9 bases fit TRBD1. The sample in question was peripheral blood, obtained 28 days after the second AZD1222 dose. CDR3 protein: CASTHGQGNGYTF. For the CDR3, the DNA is TGTGCCAGCACCCATGGACAGGGGAATGGCTACACCTTC.